Described below is a single T cell receptor beta chain sequence and its context. Its antigen is still unknown. The sample originates from a study of identical twins. Germline assignment: CDR1 LNHNV and CDR2 YYDKDF (reference sequence). This CDR3 has 17 residues. The V and J ends lost 3 bases and 6 bases respectively, with 23 bases between them. General study points: Abundant beta clonotypes from cord blood had fewer insertions, unlike memory repertoires, which showed none. Within monozygotic twins, out-of-frame TCR alpha sharing was underestimated by the models.

The authors used template switching to add a universal primer site and gave cDNA unique molecular identifiers. TCRdb re-derived calls from the 5' RACE reads in MiXCR, one entry per CDR3 protein. The sample consists of about 290,000 distinct CDR3 sequences, just under 9.5% of them appearing once. This sample also belongs to another study, concerning yellow fever vaccine responses in identical twins. Turning to that study: On the reported evidence, twins' vaccine T cell responses seemed partly convergent and partly personalized.

This clonotype was obtained from a woman younger than 35 in good health. The sequenced material came from CD8+ T cells sorted from blood. This chain links TRBV15 with TRBJ1-1, with unresolved D. This CDR3 reads CATSSLPGVESGSEAFF. The CDR3 DNA sequence: TGTGCCACCAGCAGTCTCCCCGGGGTAGAGTCAGGATCTGAAGCTTTCTTT.